This T cell receptor (beta chain) was obtained from a study of shared clonotypes between healthy human individuals. This CDR3 region has 13 residues. Germline assignment: CDR1 SGDLS and CDR2 YYNGEE. CD8 cells regarded as naive lacked CD45RO, were positively chosen for CCR7, and omitted terminally differentiated effector memory CD45RA+ cells. This clone was seen once. One junction end does not reproduce the germline sequence, and a read error may be involved. Only in-frame clones appear in the TCRdb table, and some are missing; sequencing was by immunoSEQ multiplex PCR. The profile shows approximately 720,000 clones, around 92% of them singletons.

The V and J genes are TRBV9 and TRBJ2-1; 12 positions agree with TRBD2. This clonotype was sampled from a man between 25 and 39 years old in good health. Sequenced sample: naive CD8+ T cells sorted from blood. The CDR3 is CASSVASGREEVF. CDR3 coding DNA: TGTGCCAGCAGCGTAGCTAGCGGGAGGGAGGAGGTCTTC.